These 17 T cell receptor beta chains originate from one sample sequenced in a study of blood T cell repertoires in COVID-19. The protocol was immunoSEQ multiplex PCR, while the TCRdb copy is restricted to in-frame clones and leaves out a portion. The sample lists 220,000 or so clones, roughly nine tenths seen once, with over 3% in the top ten. The sequenced material came from PBMCs or T cells enriched from blood (not recorded which). These receptors originate from a woman aged 18-29 years in a cohort exposed to, infected with or recovered from COVID-19 (not recorded which).

CDR3 in DNA: TGTGCCAGCAGCTCAGGACAGGTTGACATTCAGTACTTC. It specifies CASSSGQVDIQYF. The chain joins TRBV7-8 to TRBJ2-4, with 7 bases matching TRBD1. The ends lost 4 bases at V and 8 bases at J; junction bases unmatched: 5. The CDR3 consists of 13 residues. Germline values: CDR1 SGHVS, CDR2 FQNEAQ. The entire variable domain, with the rest obtained from reference TRBV7-8 and TRBJ2-4, is as follows: GAGVSQSPRYKVAKRGQDVALRCDPISGHVSLFWYQQALGQGPEFLTYFQNEAQLDKSGLPSDRFFAERPEGSVSTLKIQRTQQEDSAVYLCASSSGQVDIQYFGAGTRLSVL.

This chain uses TRBV7-3 with TRBJ1-2; 9 bases agree with TRBD1. CDR1 and CDR2 from the germline V gene are SGHTA and FQGTGA. CDR3 length: 13 amino acids. With V trimmed by 5 bases and J by 6 bases, 4 bases remained unmatched. The CDR3 nucleotides read TGTGCCAGCAGCCTGACAGGGGGTGATGGCTACACCTTC. Translating it yields CASSLTGGDGYTF.

V and J are TRBV10-3 and TRBJ2-2; 7 bases agree with TRBD1. Trimming took 8 bases from V and 3 from J; bases not matched to a gene: 6. CDR3 length equals 14 residues. Germline V gives CDR1 ENHRY, CDR2 SYGVKD. The CDR3 reads CAIRKGGDTGELFF. The CDR3, as DNA: TGTGCCATCCGGAAAGGGGGCGACACCGGGGAGCTGTTTTTT.

The V gene is TRBV5-8, the J gene TRBJ2-1, with 8 bases identical to TRBD2. The ends lost 0 bases at V and 7 bases at J; junction bases unmatched: 6. This CDR3 is built from 15 residues. The germline gives CDR1 SGHTS, CDR2 YDEGEE. The CDR3 protein is CASSLVRGGWNEQFF. DNA for the CDR3: TGTGCCAGCAGCTTGGTTCGGGGGGGCTGGAATGAGCAGTTCTTC. Filled out from reference TRBV5-8 and TRBJ2-1, the complete variable domain reads EAGVTQSPTHLIKTRGQQATLRCSPISGHTSVYWYQQALGLGLQFLLWYDEGEERNRGNFPPRFSGRQFPNYSSELNVNALELEDSALYLCASSLVRGGWNEQFFGPGTRLTVL.

The rearrangement joins TRBV7-8 to TRBJ2-7; D unresolved. Trimming cost V 5 bases and J 2 bases, with 10 bases left between them. Germline V gives CDR1 SGHVS, CDR2 FQNEAQ. The CDR3 totals 13 residues. This CDR3 reads CASSPSIPYEQYF. CDR3 DNA sequence: TGTGCCAGCAGCCCAAGCATCCCCTACGAGCAGTACTTC.

This chain joins TRBV15 and TRBJ1-1; no reliable D call. V lost 0 bases to trimming and J lost 1 base, with 6 bases between them. Germline assignment: CDR1 LNHNV and CDR2 YYDKDF (reference sequence). CDR3 length: 14 amino acids. The CDR3 DNA is TGTGCCACCAGCAGAGAGCGGGAGAACACTGAAGCTTTCTTT. Protein sequence: CATSRERENTEAFF.

The V and J genes are TRBV3-1 (or the pseudogene TRBV3-2) and TRBJ2-1; 10 bases are shared with TRBD2. Trimming took 4 bases from V and 7 from J; bases not matched to a gene: 7. CDR1 and CDR2 from the germline V gene are LGHDT and YNNKEL (reference sequence). The length of the CDR3 is 15 residues. The CDR3 nucleotides are TGTGCCAGCAGCCTAGCGGGGGGTCCTCTAAATGAGCAGTTCTTC. This encodes CASSLAGGPLNEQFF.

This chain links TRBV11-3 with TRBJ2-1; 12 nucleotides match TRBD2. CDR3 size: 15 residues. In germline, CDR1 is SGHNT, CDR2 YENEEA. J lost 6 bases, V lost 2 bases, and 2 bases had no gene match. As DNA, the CDR3 is TGTGCCAGCAGCTTACTAGCGGGGGGGAGCAATGAGCAGTTCTTC. Translated, it gives CASSLLAGGSNEQFF.

This clone was observed a handful of times. The CDR3 loop reads CASSDTARFYEQYF. As DNA, the CDR3 is TGTGCCAGCAGTGACACGGCCAGGTTCTACGAGCAGTACTTC. The rearrangement links TRBV2 to TRBJ2-7; D remains unclear. The CDR3 loop spans 14 amino acids. V gave up 3 bases and J gave up 3 bases, with 12 bases separating them. CDR1 and CDR2 (germline): SNHLY, FYNNEI.

This chain connects TRBV4-1 to TRBJ2-2, with 9 bases that match TRBD1. This CDR3 is 15 amino acids long. Germline-derived CDR1 and CDR2 are MGHRA and YSYEKL. The V gene end was trimmed by 4 bases and the J gene end by 5 bases; junction bases not matched to a gene: 5. In DNA form, the CDR3 reads TGCGCCAGCAGCCCCGGGACAGGGAAGACCGGGGAGCTGTTTTTT. Encoded protein: CASSPGTGKTGELFF.

The rearrangement links TRBV11-3 to TRBJ2-1; 11 nucleotides line up with TRBD2. The germline CDR1 and CDR2 sequences are SGHNT and YENEEA. The CDR3 is 17 amino acids. V lost 2 bases to trimming and J lost 9 bases; unmatched junction nucleotides: 12. CDR3 amino acids: CASSLTVVAGGLGEQFF. CDR3 DNA: TGTGCCAGCAGCTTAACGGTAGTAGCGGGGGGGTTGGGTGAGCAGTTCTTC.

The chain carries TRBV21-1 and TRBJ1-6; TRBD1, the D gene given by the table, was not confirmed from the DNA. TRBV21-1 corresponds to a pseudogene. This CDR3 is 14 amino acids long. CDR3 region: CASSQDRENSPLHF. In DNA form, the CDR3 reads TGTGCCAGCAGCCAGGACAGGGAGAATTCACCCCTCCACTTT.

This chain joins TRBV12-3 or TRBV12-4 and TRBJ1-2, with 8 bases aligning to TRBD1. After removal of 4 bases from V and 12 bases from J, the junction contained 10 bases not matched to a gene. The CDR3 has 13 amino acids. CDR3: CASSSTGDRGHTF. The DNA for the CDR3 is TGTGCCAGCAGTTCGACAGGGGACCGCGGGCACACCTTC.

This sequence joins TRBV7-3 and TRBJ1-2; 8 bases line up with TRBD1. Unmatched junction bases numbered 2, after V lost 5 bases and J lost 3 bases. The CDR3 sequence is 13 residues long. Germline assignment: CDR1 SGHTA and CDR2 FQGTGA. CDR3 loop: CASSKDRDYGYTF. The CDR3 nucleotides are TGTGCCAGCAGCAAGGACAGGGACTATGGCTACACCTTC.

CDR3 sequence: CASSQSSRLAGEGTGELFF. In nucleotides, the CDR3 is TGCGCCAGCAGTCAATCGAGTAGACTAGCGGGAGAGGGCACCGGGGAGCTGTTTTTT. V is TRBV23-1 and J is TRBJ2-2; 12 positions agree with TRBD2. TRBV23-1 is an ORF; its function is uncertain. The CDR3 has 19 residues. The V gene end was trimmed by 0 bases and the J gene end by 4 bases; junction bases not matched to a gene: 9.

CDR3 coding DNA: TGTGCCAGTAGTACGACTAGCGGGGGATACGAGCAGTACTTC. Protein: CASSTTSGGYEQYF. This rearrangement joins TRBV19 to TRBJ2-7; 12 nucleotides match TRBD2. This CDR3 is built from 14 residues. Germline-derived CDR1 and CDR2 are LNHDA and SQIVND (reference sequence). V lost 4 bases and J lost 4; bases outside the gene matches: 2.

V and J are TRBV2 and TRBJ1-2; D uncertain. The germline CDR1 and CDR2 sequences are SNHLY and FYNNEI. V dropped 4 bases and J dropped 2 bases, with 8 bases sitting between them. This CDR3 is 13 amino acids long. Here the CDR3 reads CASSVSGNYGYTF. CDR3 in DNA: TGTGCCAGCAGTGTATCCGGGAACTATGGCTACACCTTC.